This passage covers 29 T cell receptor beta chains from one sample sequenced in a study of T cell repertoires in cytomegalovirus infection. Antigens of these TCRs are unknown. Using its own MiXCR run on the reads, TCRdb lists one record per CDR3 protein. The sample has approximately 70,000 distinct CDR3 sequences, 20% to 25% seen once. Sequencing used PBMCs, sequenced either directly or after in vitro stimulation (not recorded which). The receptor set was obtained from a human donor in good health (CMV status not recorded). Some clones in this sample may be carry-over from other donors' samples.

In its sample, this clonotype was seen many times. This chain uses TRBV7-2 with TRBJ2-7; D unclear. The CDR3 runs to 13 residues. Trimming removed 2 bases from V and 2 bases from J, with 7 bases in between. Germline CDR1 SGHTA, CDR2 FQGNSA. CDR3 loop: CASSLPRAYEQYF. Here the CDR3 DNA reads TGTGCCAGCAGCTTACCACGAGCCTACGAGCAGTACTTC.

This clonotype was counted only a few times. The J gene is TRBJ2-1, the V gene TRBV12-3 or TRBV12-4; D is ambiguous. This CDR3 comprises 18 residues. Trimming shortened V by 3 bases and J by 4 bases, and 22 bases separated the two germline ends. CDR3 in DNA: TGTGCCAGCAGTTTCTTGGGTTTGGGGTCTAAGTGGTACAATGAGCAGTTCTTC. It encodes CASSFLGLGSKWYNEQFF.

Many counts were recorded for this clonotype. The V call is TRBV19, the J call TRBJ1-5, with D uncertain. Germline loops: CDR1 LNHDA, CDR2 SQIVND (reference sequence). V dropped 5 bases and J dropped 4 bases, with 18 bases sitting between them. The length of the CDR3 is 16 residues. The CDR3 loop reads CASSPYAGPSNQPQHF. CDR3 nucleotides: TGTGCCAGTAGTCCTTATGCGGGCCCATCAAATCAGCCCCAGCATTTT.

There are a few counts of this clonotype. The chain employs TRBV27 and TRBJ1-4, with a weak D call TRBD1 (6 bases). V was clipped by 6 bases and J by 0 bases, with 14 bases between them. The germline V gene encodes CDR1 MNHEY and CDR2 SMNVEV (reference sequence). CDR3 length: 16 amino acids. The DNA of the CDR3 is TGTGCCAGCAGCCGACATTGGACAGCAACTAATGAAAAACTGTTTTTT. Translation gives CASSRHWTATNEKLFF.

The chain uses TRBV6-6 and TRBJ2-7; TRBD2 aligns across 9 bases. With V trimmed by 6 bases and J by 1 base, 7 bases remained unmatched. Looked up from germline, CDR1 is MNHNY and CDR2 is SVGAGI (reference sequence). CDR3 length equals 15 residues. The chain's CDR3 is CASSSSGSQSYEQYF. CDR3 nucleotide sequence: TGTGCCAGCAGCAGTAGCGGGAGCCAATCCTACGAGCAGTACTTC.

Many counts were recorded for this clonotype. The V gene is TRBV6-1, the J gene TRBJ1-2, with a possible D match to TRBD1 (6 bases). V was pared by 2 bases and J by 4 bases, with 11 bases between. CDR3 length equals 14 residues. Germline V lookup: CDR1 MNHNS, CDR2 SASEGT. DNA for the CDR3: TGTGCCAGCAGTGAATTAACAGGGTTCTATGGCTACACCTTC. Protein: CASSELTGFYGYTF.

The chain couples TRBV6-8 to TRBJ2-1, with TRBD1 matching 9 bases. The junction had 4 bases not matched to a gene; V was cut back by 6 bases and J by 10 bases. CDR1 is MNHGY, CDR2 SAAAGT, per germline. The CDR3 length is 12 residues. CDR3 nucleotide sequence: TGTGCCAGCAGACGGGACAGGGAGGAGCAGTTCTTC. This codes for CASRRDREEQFF.

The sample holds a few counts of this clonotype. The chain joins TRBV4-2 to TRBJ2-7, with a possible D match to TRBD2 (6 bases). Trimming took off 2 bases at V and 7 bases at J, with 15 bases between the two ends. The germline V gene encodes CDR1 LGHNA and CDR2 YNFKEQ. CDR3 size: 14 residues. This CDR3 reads CASSQNAGLGEQYF. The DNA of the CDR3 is TGTGCCAGCAGCCAAAACGCGGGACTGGGGGAGCAGTACTTC.

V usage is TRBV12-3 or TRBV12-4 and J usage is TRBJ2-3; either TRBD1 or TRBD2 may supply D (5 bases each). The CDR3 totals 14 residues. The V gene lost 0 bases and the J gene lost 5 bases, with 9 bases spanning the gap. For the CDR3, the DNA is TGTGCCAGCAGTTTAGCGGGGGTGGAAGATACGCAGTATTTT. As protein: CASSLAGVEDTQYF.

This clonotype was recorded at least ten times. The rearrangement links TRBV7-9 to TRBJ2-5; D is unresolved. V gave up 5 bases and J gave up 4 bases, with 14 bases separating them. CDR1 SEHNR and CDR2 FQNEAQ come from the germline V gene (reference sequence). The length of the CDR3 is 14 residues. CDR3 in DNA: TGTGCCAGCAGCCCGGTGGTTCTGAGAGAGACCCAGTACTTC. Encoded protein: CASSPVVLRETQYF.

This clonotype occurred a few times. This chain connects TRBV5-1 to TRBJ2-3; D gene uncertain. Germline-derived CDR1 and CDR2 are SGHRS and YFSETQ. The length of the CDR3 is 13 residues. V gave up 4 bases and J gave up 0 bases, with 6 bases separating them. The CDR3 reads CASSRDSTDTQYF. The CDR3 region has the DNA TGCGCCAGCAGCCGTGACAGCACAGATACGCAGTATTTT.

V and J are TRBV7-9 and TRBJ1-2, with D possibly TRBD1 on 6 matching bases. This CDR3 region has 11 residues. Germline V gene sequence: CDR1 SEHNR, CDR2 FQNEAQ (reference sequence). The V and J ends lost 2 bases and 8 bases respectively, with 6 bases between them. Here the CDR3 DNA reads TGTGCCAGCAGCTTACAGGGGGGCTACACCTTC. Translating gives CASSLQGGYTF.

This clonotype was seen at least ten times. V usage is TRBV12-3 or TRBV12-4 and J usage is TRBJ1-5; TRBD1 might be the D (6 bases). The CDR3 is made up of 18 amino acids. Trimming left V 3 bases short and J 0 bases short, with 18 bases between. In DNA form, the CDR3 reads TGTGCCAGCAGTTTCATAATCAGGGGAGGAGATAGCAATCAGCCCCAGCATTTT. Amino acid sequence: CASSFIIRGGDSNQPQHF.

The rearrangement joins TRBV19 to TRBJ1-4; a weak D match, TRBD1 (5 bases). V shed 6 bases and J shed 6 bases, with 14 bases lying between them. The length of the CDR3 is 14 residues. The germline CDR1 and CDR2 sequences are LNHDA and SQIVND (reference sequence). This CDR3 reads CASSQGTSDEKLFF. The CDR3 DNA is TGTGCCAGTAGCCAAGGGACGAGCGATGAAAAACTGTTTTTT.

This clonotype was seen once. Here the CDR3 DNA reads TGTGCCAGCAGTATGGACAGGGCCGATGAGCAGTTCTTC. This translates into CASSMDRADEQFF. The chain recombines TRBV6-2 or TRBV6-3 with TRBJ2-1; 8 bases are shared with TRBD1. CDR1 and CDR2 from the germline V gene are MNHEY and SVGEGT. CDR3 size: 13 residues. The trim removed 5 bases at V and 8 bases at J, leaving 5 bases unmatched.

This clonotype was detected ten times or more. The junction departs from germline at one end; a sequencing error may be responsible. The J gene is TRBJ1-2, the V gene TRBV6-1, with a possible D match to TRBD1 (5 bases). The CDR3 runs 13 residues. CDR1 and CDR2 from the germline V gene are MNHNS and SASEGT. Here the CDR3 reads CASSERDGYVYTF. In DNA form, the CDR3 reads TGTGCCAGCAGTGAAAGGGACGGGTATGTCTACACCTTC.

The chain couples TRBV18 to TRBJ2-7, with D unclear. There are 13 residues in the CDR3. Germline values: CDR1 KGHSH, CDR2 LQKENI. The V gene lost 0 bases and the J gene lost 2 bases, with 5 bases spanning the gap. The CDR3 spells CASSPPGAYEQYF. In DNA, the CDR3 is TGTGCCAGCTCACCACCAGGTGCCTACGAGCAGTACTTC.

This CDR3 is CASSLTRGTTYEQYF. CDR3 sequence (DNA): TGTGCCAGCAGCTTAACACGGGGGACCACCTACGAGCAGTACTTC. The V and J genes are TRBV7-3 and TRBJ2-7; the D gene is possibly TRBD2 (6 bases). Germline-derived CDR1 and CDR2 are SGHTA and FQGTGA. The ends were cut back, 0 bases at V and 2 bases at J, with 11 bases in the middle. This CDR3 spans 15 amino acids.

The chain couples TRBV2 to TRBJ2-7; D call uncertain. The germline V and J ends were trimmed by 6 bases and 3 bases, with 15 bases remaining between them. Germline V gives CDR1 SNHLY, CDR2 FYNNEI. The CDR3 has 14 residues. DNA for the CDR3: TGTGCCAGCAGAACGATAGGGAATCACTACGAGCAGTACGTC. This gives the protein CASRTIGNHYEQYV.

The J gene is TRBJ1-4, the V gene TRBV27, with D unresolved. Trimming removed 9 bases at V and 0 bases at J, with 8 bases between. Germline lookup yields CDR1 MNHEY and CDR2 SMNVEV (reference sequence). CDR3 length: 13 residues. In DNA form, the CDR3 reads TGTGCCAGTTCATGGGCAACTAATGAAAAACTGTTTTTT. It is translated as CASSWATNEKLFF.

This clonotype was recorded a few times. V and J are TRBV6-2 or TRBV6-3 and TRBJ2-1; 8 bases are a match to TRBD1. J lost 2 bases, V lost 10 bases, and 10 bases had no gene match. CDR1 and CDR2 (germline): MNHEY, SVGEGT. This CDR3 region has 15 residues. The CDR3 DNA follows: TGTGCCATCTTAGATCCGGGACAGGCCTACAATGAGCAGTTCTTC. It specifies CAILDPGQAYNEQFF.

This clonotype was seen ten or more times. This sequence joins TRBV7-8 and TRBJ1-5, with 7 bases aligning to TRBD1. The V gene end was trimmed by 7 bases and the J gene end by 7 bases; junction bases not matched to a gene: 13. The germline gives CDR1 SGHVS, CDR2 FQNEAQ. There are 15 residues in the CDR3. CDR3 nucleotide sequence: TGTGCCAGCACCCCGGGGGGGACAGTGACCCAGCCCCAGCATTTT. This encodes CASTPGGTVTQPQHF.

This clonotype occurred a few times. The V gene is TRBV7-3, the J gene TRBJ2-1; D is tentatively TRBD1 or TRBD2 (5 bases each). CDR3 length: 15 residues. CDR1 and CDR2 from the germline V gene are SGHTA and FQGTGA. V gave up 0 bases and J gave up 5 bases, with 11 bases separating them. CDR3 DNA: TGTGCCAGCAGCTTAACTGGGGGTCCCGACAATGAGCAGTTCTTC. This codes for CASSLTGGPDNEQFF. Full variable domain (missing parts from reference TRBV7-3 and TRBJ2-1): GAGVSQTPSNKVTEKGKYVELRCDPISGHTALYWYRQSLGQGPEFLIYFQGTGAADDSGLPNDRFFAVRPEGSVSTLKIQRTERGDSAVYLCASSLTGGPDNEQFFGPGTRLTVL.

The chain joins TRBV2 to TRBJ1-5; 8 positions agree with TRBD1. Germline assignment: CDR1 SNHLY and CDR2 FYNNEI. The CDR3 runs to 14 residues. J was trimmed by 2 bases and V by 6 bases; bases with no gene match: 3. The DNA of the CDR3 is TGTGCCAGCAGCGCAGGGGGCCGCAATCAGCCCCAGCATTTT. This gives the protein CASSAGGRNQPQHF.

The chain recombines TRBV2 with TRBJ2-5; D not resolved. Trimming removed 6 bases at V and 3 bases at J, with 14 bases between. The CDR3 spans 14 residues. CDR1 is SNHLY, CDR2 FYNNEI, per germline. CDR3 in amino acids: CASRDPDWKETQYF. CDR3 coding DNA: TGTGCCAGCAGGGATCCCGACTGGAAAGAGACCCAGTACTTC.

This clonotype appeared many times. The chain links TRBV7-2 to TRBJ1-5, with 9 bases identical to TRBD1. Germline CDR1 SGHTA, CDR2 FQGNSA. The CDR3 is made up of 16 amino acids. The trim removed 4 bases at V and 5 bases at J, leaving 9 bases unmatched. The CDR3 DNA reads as TGTGCCAGCAGCTATAATACCGGGACAGGGTATCAGCCCCAGCATTTT. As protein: CASSYNTGTGYQPQHF.

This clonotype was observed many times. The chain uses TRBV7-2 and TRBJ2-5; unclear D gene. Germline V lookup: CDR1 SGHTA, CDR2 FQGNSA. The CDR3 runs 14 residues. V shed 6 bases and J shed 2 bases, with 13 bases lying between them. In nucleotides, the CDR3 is TGTGCCAGCAGTCAACGACGGATTCAAGAGACCCAGTACTTC. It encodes CASSQRRIQETQYF.

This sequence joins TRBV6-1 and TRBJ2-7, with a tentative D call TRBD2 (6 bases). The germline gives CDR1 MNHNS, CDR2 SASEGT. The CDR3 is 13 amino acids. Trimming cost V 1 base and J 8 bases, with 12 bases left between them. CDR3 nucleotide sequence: TGTGCCAGCAGTGAAGTCGGAGGGGCTCAGCAGTACGTC. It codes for CASSEVGGAQQYV.

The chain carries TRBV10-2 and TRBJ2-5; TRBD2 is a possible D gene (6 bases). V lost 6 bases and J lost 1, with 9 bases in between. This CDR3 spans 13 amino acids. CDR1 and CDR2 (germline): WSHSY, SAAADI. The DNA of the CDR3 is TGCGCCAGCAGGGACTACCTCCAAGAGACCCAGTACTTC. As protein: CASRDYLQETQYF.